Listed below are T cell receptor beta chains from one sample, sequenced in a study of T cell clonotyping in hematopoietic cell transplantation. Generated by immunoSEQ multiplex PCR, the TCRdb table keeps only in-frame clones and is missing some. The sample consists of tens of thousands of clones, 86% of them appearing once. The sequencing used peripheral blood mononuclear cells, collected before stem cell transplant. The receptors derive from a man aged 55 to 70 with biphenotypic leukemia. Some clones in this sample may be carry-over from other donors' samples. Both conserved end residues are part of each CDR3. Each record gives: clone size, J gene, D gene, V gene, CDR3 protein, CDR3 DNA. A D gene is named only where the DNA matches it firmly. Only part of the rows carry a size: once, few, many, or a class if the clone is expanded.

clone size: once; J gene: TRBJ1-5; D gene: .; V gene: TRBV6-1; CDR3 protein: CASSEAARGWRQPQHF; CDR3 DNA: TGTGCCAGCAGTGAAGCCGCCAGGGGTTGGAGACAGCCCCAGCATTTT
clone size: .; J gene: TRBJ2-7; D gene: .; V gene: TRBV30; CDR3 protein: CAWSFRAGEQYF; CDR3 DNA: TGTGCCTGGAGTTTCCGTGCGGGGGAGCAGTACTTC
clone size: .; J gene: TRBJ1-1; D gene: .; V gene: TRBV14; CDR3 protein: CASSHEGGTEAFF; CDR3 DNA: TGTGCCAGCAGCCACGAAGGTGGCACTGAAGCTTTCTTT
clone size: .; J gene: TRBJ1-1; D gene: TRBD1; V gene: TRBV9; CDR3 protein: CASSVAQGFDTEAFF; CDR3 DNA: TGTGCCAGCAGCGTGGCACAGGGGTTCGACACTGAAGCTTTCTTT
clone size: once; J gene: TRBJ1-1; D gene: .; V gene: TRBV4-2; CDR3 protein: CASSPTWGRLNTEAFF; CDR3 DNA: TGTGCCAGCAGCCCGACCTGGGGCAGATTGAACACTGAAGCTTTCTTT
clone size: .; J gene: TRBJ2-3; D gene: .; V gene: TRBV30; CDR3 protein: CAWSAGGTDTQYF; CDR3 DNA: TGTGCCTGGAGTGCAGGGGGCACAGATACGCAGTATTTT
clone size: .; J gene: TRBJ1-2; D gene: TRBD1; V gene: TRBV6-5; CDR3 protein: CASRRTGGVGYGYTF; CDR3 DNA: TGTGCCAGCAGACGGACAGGGGGCGTCGGGTATGGCTACACCTTC
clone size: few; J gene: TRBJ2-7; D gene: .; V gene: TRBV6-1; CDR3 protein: CASSEDSNSYEQYF; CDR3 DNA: TGTGCCAGCAGTGAAGATAGCAACTCCTACGAGCAGTACTTC
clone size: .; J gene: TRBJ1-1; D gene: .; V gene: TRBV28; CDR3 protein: CASSLSPNTEAFF; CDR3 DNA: TGTGCCAGCAGTTTGAGCCCGAACACTGAAGCTTTCTTT
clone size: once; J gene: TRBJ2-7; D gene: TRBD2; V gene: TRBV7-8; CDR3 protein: CASSITSGDTYEQYF; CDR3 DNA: TGTGCCAGCAGCATTACTAGCGGGGACACCTACGAGCAGTACTTC
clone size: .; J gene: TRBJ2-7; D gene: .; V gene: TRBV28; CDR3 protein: CASSPGAPRAEQYF; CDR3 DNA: TGTGCCAGCAGTCCCGGGGCTCCGCGGGCCGAGCAGTACTTC
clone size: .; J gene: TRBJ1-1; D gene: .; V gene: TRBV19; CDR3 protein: CASRGDWYTEAFF; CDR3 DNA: TGTGCCAGTAGGGGTGACTGGTACACTGAAGCTTTCTTT
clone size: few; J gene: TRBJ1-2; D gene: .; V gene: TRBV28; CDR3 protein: CASSPGRQYGYTF; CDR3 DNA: TGTGCCAGCAGTCCCGGACGGCAATATGGCTACACCTTC
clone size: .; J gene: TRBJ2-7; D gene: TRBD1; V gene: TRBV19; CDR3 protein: CASSPTPGTAPYEQYF; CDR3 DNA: TGTGCCAGTAGCCCCACACCCGGGACAGCACCCTACGAGCAGTACTTC
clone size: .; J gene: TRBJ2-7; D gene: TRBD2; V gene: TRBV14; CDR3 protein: CASSQVAGGPQGQYF; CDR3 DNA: TGTGCCAGCAGCCAAGTAGCGGGAGGGCCCCAGGGGCAGTACTTC
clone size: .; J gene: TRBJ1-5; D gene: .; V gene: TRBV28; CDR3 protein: CASSSPDGRVGQPQHF; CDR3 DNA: TGTGCCAGCAGTTCACCCGATGGGCGGGTTGGTCAGCCCCAGCATTTT
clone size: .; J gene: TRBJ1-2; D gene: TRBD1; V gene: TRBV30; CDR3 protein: CAWTEPRRGNYGYTF; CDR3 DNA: TGTGCCTGGACTGAACCCCGCAGGGGGAACTATGGCTACACCTTC
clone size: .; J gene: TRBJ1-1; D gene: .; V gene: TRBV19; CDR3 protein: CASSTGDRGEAFF; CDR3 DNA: TGTGCCAGTAGTACTGGGGATCGGGGTGAAGCTTTCTTT
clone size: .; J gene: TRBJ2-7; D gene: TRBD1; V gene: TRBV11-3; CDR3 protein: CASSLGQSYEQYF; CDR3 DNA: TGTGCCAGCAGCTTGGGACAGTCATACGAGCAGTACTTC
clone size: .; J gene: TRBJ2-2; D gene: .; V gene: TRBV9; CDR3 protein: CASSVGGDTGELFF; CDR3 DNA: TGTGCCAGCAGCGTAGGAGGGGACACCGGGGAGCTGTTTTTT
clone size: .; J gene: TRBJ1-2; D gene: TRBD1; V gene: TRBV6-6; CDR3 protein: CASSYRTGGDYGYTF; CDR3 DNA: TGTGCCAGCAGTTACCGGACAGGGGGCGACTATGGCTACACCTTC
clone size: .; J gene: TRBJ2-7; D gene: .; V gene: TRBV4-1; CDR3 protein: CASSQESGPYYEQYF; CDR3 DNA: TGCGCCAGCAGCCAAGAATCAGGACCATACTACGAGCAGTACTTC